This entry lists 9 T cell receptor beta chains sequenced from one sample in a study of neurological immune-mediated disorders. TCRdb processed the 5' RACE reads anew with MiXCR; each CDR3 protein has one entry. The data contain roughly 60,000 distinct CDR3 sequences, around 4.8% of them singletons. The sequenced sample consisted of PBMCs. The receptors originated from a woman aged 45-60 years with multiple sclerosis.

This clonotype came up many times. The rearrangement joins TRBV9 to TRBJ2-3; possible D gene TRBD1, 7 bases. There are 15 residues in the CDR3. Trimming shortened V by 4 bases and J by 0 bases, and 12 bases separated the two germline ends. Germline V gene data show CDR1 as SGDLS and CDR2 as YYNGEE. CDR3 nucleotide sequence: TGTGCCAGCAGCACGGGGGACAGAAGCACAGATACGCAGTATTTT. Translation: CASSTGDRSTDTQYF.

The table lists this clonotype with many counts. The chain is built from TRBV9 and TRBJ1-1; 7 positions agree with TRBD1. CDR3 size: 16 residues. The V gene end was trimmed by 4 bases and the J gene end by 0 bases; junction bases not matched to a gene: 9. Germline loops: CDR1 SGDLS, CDR2 YYNGEE. CDR3 region: CASSPLQGNLNTEAFF. The CDR3 bases are TGTGCCAGCAGCCCCTTACAGGGGAATTTGAACACTGAAGCTTTCTTT.

This clonotype was counted at least ten times. The chain has TRBV5-1 and TRBJ2-2; 7 bases map to TRBD2. This CDR3 spans 16 amino acids. Trimming at V came to 4 bases and at J to 7 bases, leaving 13 bases not matched to a gene. Per the germline V gene, CDR1 is SGHRS and CDR2 is YFSETQ. The CDR3 region has the DNA TGCGCCAGCAGCGGGCCGGCGGGGGTCGCGAGCGGGGAGCTGTTTTTT. Translation: CASSGPAGVASGELFF.

This clonotype was picked up many times. This chain joins TRBV7-2 and TRBJ1-4; 9 nucleotides align to TRBD1. With V trimmed by 4 bases and J by 4 bases, 1 base remained unmatched. The germline V gene has CDR1 SGHTA and CDR2 FQGNSA. The CDR3 sequence is 14 residues long. The CDR3 DNA is TGTGCCAGCAGCTGGACAGGGGATAATGAAAAACTGTTTTTT. This sequence encodes CASSWTGDNEKLFF.

A word on this clonotype: A much larger clone is a single base away; this may be a read error. CDR3 sequence reads: CAIPGTHNQPQNF. CDR3 nucleotide sequence: TGTGCCATCCCAGGGACCCACAATCAGCCCCAGAATTTT. The chain is built from TRBV6-1 and TRBJ1-5; possible D gene TRBD1, 5 bases. The CDR3 consists of 13 residues. Germline CDR1 reads MNHNS; CDR2 reads SASEGT.

Concerning this clonotype: Since a much larger clone is just one base distant, this may be a read error. This chain connects TRBV20-1 to TRBJ1-2, with TRBD1 as a possible D gene (5 bases). From germline, CDR1 is DFQATT and CDR2 SNEGSKA (reference sequence). The CDR3 spans 18 residues. Trimming stripped 3 bases from V and 1 base from J, with 24 bases between. In nucleotides, the CDR3 is TGCAGTGCTAGGAATAAAGACAGCGGGGACGTGAATAACTATGGCTACACCTTC. This translates into CSARNKDSGDVNNYGYTF.

This clonotype was seen at least ten times. The rearrangement uses TRBV10-3 and TRBJ1-2; 8 bases align to TRBD1. Looked up from germline, CDR1 is ENHRY and CDR2 is SYGVKD. The CDR3 consists of 13 residues. J gave up 2 bases and V 7 bases, and 3 bases lay outside the gene matches. CDR3 region: CAINGQGNYGYTF. CDR3 bases: TGTGCCATCAACGGACAGGGCAACTATGGCTACACCTTC.

At least ten counts were recorded for this clonotype. J is TRBJ2-3 and V is TRBV12-3 or TRBV12-4; D unresolved. This CDR3 is 13 amino acids long. Trimming took off 5 bases at V and 7 bases at J, with 13 bases between the two ends. CDR3 region: CASSADFSYTQYF. For the CDR3, the DNA is TGTGCCAGCAGTGCCGACTTTTCATATACGCAGTATTTT.

This clonotype was counted at least ten times. CDR3: CASSLEGHREGEQFF. In nucleotides, the CDR3 is TGCGCCAGCAGCTTGGAGGGTCACAGGGAGGGCGAGCAGTTCTTC. V is TRBV5-1 and J is TRBJ2-1; perhaps TRBD2 as D (7 bases). Trimming left V 0 bases short and J 10 bases short, with 17 bases between. The CDR3 sequence is 15 residues long. Germline CDR1 is SGHRS and CDR2 is YFSETQ.